Listed below are T cell receptor beta chains from one sample, sequenced in a study of T cell responses to AZD1222 COVID-19 vaccine. Profiling relied on immunoSEQ multiplex PCR, and the TCRdb table lists in-frame clones only, not all of them. The table lists around 64,000 clones, around four fifths of them singletons. Sequenced material: peripheral blood, taken 28 days after the second AZD1222 dose. The origin of the receptors is an adult who received the AZD1222 COVID-19 vaccine. CDR3s include the opening cysteine and the closing phenylalanine or tryptophan. The D gene is left open where the match is weak. Part of the rows lack a size; the others show once, few, many or a class for expanded clones.

J,D,V,size,CDR3,DNA
TRBJ1-2,-,TRBV4-1,-,CASSHPPWGNYGYTF,TGCGCCAGCAGCCACCCCCCATGGGGCAACTATGGCTACACCTTC
TRBJ2-1,-,TRBV25-1,-,CASSVLGGSYNEQFF,TGTGCCAGCAGTGTATTAGGGGGCTCCTACAATGAGCAGTTCTTC
TRBJ2-3,-,TRBV29-1,-,CSAEAYRTQYF,TGCAGCGCAGAGGCCTATCGGACGCAGTATTTT
TRBJ2-7,-,TRBV5-5,few,CASSFPDGPPYF,TGTGCCAGCAGCTTCCCGGACGGACCCCCGTACTTC
TRBJ2-3,-,TRBV21-1,-,CASIGVPAHTDTQYF,TGTGCCAGCATAGGGGTTCCGGCCCACACAGATACGCAGTATTTT
TRBJ1-1,TRBD1,TRBV7-9,-,CASSSGVGRGLVTEAFF,TGTGCCAGCAGCTCCGGGGTGGGCAGGGGGCTGGTAACTGAAGCTTTCTTT
TRBJ2-2,-,TRBV5-1,-,CASCQGRSNTGELFF,TGCGCCAGCTGTCAGGGGAGGTCGAACACCGGGGAGCTGTTTTTT
TRBJ1-4,-,TRBV6-5,-,CASSYARGNEKLFF,TGTGCCAGCAGTTACGCGAGGGGCAATGAAAAACTGTTTTTT
TRBJ1-5,-,TRBV27,-,CAGLGAYSNQPQHF,TGTGCCGGCCTAGGCGCCTATAGCAATCAGCCCCAGCATTTT
TRBJ2-3,TRBD2,TRBV5-1,-,CASSFGTSEDTQYF,TGCGCCAGCAGCTTTGGGACTAGCGAAGATACGCAGTATTTT
TRBJ2-2,-,TRBV7-2,-,CASSPRRGSTGELFF,TGTGCCAGCAGCCCCCGGCGGGGCTCGACCGGGGAGCTGTTTTTT
TRBJ1-1,-,TRBV6-6,-,CASSYSTANTEAFF,TGTGCCAGCAGTTACTCGACCGCGAACACTGAAGCTTTCTTT
TRBJ1-4,-,TRBV9,-,CASSVAQGSGEKLFF,TGTGCCAGCAGCGTAGCTCAGGGGTCGGGTGAAAAACTGTTTTTT
TRBJ1-5,TRBD1,TRBV28,-,CASSPPRGQGSGQPQHF,TGTGCCAGCAGCCCCCCCCGTGGACAGGGAAGCGGGCAGCCCCAGCATTTT
TRBJ2-1,TRBD1,TRBV19,-,CASETGTGVNEQFF,TGTGCCAGTGAGACCGGGACAGGGGTAAATGAGCAGTTCTTC
TRBJ2-7,-,TRBV5-5,-,CASSPRGDRSSYEQYF,TGTGCCAGCAGCCCACGCGGGGACAGAAGCTCCTACGAGCAGTACTTC
TRBJ1-1,-,TRBV4-1,-,CASSQVIQMNTEAFF,TGCGCCAGCAGCCAAGTGATACAGATGAACACTGAAGCTTTCTTT
TRBJ2-3,-,TRBV2,few,CASSASAYTQYF,TGTGCCAGCAGTGCTAGCGCCTATACGCAGTATTTT
TRBJ2-2,-,TRBV24-1,-,CATSDSGGVNTGELFF,TGTGCCACCAGTGATTCGGGCGGGGTGAACACCGGGGAGCTGTTTTTT
TRBJ1-3,-,TRBV7-9,-,CASSLFVSGNTIYF,TGTGCCAGCAGCTTATTCGTTTCTGGAAACACCATATATTTT
TRBJ1-1,-,TRBV23-1,-,CASSQSSGNTEAFF,TGCGCCAGCAGTCAATCGAGCGGGAACACTGAAGCTTTCTTT
TRBJ2-5,TRBD2,TRBV15,-,CATSRVRRLTGLQETQYF,TGTGCCACCAGCAGAGTTCGAAGGCTAACGGGACTACAAGAGACCCAGTACTTC
TRBJ1-5,-,TRBV7-8,-,CASSPLRGRDNQPQHF,TGTGCCAGCAGCCCCCTTAGGGGCAGAGATAATCAGCCCCAGCATTTT
TRBJ2-7,-,TRBV14,-,CASSQDMGYEQYF,TGTGCCAGCAGCCAAGATATGGGGTACGAGCAGTACTTC
TRBJ2-1,-,TRBV18,-,CASSLQGSSYNEQFF,TGTGCCAGCTCACTGCAGGGGAGCTCCTACAATGAGCAGTTCTTC
TRBJ2-5,-,TRBV12-3/TRBV12-4,-,CASSWGERETQYF,TGTGCCAGCAGCTGGGGGGAGAGGGAGACCCAGTACTTC
TRBJ2-7,TRBD1,TRBV25-1,-,CASSDRAGGHEQYF,TGTGCCAGCAGTGATCGGGCAGGGGGCCACGAGCAGTACTTC
TRBJ2-3,-,TRBV27,-,CASSTRGYGTDTQYF,TGTGCCAGCAGTACCAGGGGTTATGGCACAGATACGCAGTATTTT
TRBJ1-3,-,TRBV5-6,-,CASSLGYGRSGNTIYF,TGTGCCAGCAGCTTGGGGTACGGTCGCTCTGGAAACACCATATATTTT
TRBJ2-7,-,TRBV6-6,-,CASRIGASTYEQYF,TGTGCCAGCAGGATCGGAGCAAGCACCTACGAGCAGTACTTC
TRBJ2-7,-,TRBV6-6,-,CASSYSEAPYEQYF,TGTGCCAGCAGTTACTCAGAGGCCCCCTACGAGCAGTACTTC
TRBJ2-5,-,TRBV10-3,-,CAILVLVEETQYF,TGTGCCATATTAGTCTTGGTAGAAGAGACCCAGTACTTC
TRBJ1-5,TRBD1,TRBV29-1,once,CSVAGQGGQPQHF,TGCAGCGTTGCGGGACAGGGAGGGCAGCCCCAGCATTTT